This T cell receptor beta chain was profiled in a study of CD8+CD57+ T cells in acquired aplastic anemia. About the research overall: Sorted cells (CD4+ and CD8+) yielded DNA amounts that averaged around 3.5 ug. Study-level results: Researchers reported that CD8+ Simpson's diversity was not significantly different in patients versus controls. Roughly 30 sequences, all CD8+ CDR3, were shared between patients and controls.

This clonotype was picked up one time. What it binds is not known. Investigators profiled TCR beta VDJ and CDR3 from genomic DNA template. TCRdb independently ran MiXCR on the reads; one entry per CDR3 protein. Of over 40,000 distinct CDR3 sequences listed, about 78% are singletons. Trimming shortened V by 5 bases and J by 0 bases, and 8 bases separated the two germline ends. The CDR3 spans 14 residues. CDR1 and CDR2 from the germline V gene are SEHNR and FQNEAQ (reference sequence). The origin of this receptor is a human donor in good health, serving as a control. This chain joins TRBV7-9 and TRBJ1-3; D unclear. Specimen: sorted CD4+, CD8+, or CD8+CD57+ T cells (not recorded which) from PBMCs. The CDR3 protein is CASSQQSSGNTIYF. CDR3 bases: TGTGCCAGCAGCCAACAAAGCTCTGGAAACACCATATATTTT.